The sequence of this TCR beta chain was determined in a study of blood T cell repertoires in COVID-19. In the original analysis: Nucleated cell counts were estimated from reference gene primer amplification. The protocol was immunoSEQ multiplex PCR, while the TCRdb copy is restricted to in-frame clones and leaves out a portion. V, J and clone size were drawn from that table, and D and trimming were deduced from the DNA. The sample consists of roughly 68,000 clones, approximately 87% of them appearing once. V was shortened by 0 bases and J by 2 bases, with 21 bases between the two germline ends. The V gene's germline CDR1 is LGHNA and CDR2 YNFKEQ. CDR3 length equals 19 residues.

Source material: peripheral blood. The chain recombines TRBV4-2 with TRBJ2-3, with D perhaps matching TRBD1 (6 bases). This clonotype was obtained from a woman over 75 with acute or convalescent COVID-19. Here the CDR3 DNA reads TGTGCCAGCAGCCAAGATATAGCGACCCGGGACACCTTCACAGATACGCAGTATTTT. It specifies CASSQDIATRDTFTDTQYF.